A selection of T cell receptor beta chains follows, all from one sample in a study of cytomegalovirus exposure and HLA in healthy donors. TCRdb's table, derived via immunoSEQ multiplex PCR, lists solely in-frame clones and lacks some. Of about 140,000 clones listed, 80% are singletons. Input material: PBMCs. These receptors came from a male donor in good health and CMV-seronegative. CDR3s include the opening cysteine and the closing phenylalanine or tryptophan. A D gene is named only where the DNA matches it firmly. Only some rows state a clone size, as once, few, many or a class for expanded clones.

D: NA
V: TRBV4-1
J: TRBJ2-7
size: NA
length: 12
DNA: TGCGCCAGCCCTACGGGGAGGATCGAGCAGTACTTC
CDR3: CASPTGRIEQYF

D: NA
V: TRBV7-6
J: TRBJ1-1
size: NA
length: 13
DNA: TGTGCCAGCAGCTTAGGGGGCTTCACTGAAGCTTTCTTT
CDR3: CASSLGGFTEAFF

D: NA
V: TRBV7-2
J: TRBJ1-2
size: NA
length: 13
DNA: TGTGCCAGCAGCCCACAGGGCGTCTATGGCTACACCTTC
CDR3: CASSPQGVYGYTF

D: NA
V: TRBV4-3
J: TRBJ2-3
size: NA
length: 20
DNA: TGCGCCAGCAGCCACATGTCAAGCAATGGAGATCCTACTAGCACAGATACGCAGTATTTT
CDR3: CASSHMSSNGDPTSTDTQYF

D: NA
V: TRBV5-4
J: TRBJ2-2
size: NA
length: 14
DNA: TGTGCCAGCAGCCAAGACAGCCTACGGTCGGAGCTGTTTTTT
CDR3: CASSQDSLRSELFF

D: NA
V: TRBV5-4
J: TRBJ1-3
size: NA
length: 14
DNA: TGTGCCAGCAGCTTGACAGGGTCTGGAAACACCATATATTTT
CDR3: CASSLTGSGNTIYF

D: TRBD2
V: TRBV5-5
J: TRBJ2-5
size: NA
length: 16
DNA: TGTGCCAGCAGGAGTCTAGCGGGGGGGCTAGAGGAGACCCAGTACTTC
CDR3: CASRSLAGGLEETQYF

D: TRBD2
V: TRBV11-3
J: TRBJ2-1
size: NA
length: 15
DNA: TGTGCCAGCAGCCCTGGGACTAGCGGAAGGGGTGAGCAGTTCTTC
CDR3: CASSPGTSGRGEQFF

D: TRBD1
V: TRBV5-1
J: TRBJ2-5
size: few
length: 13
DNA: TGCGCCAGCAGCTTACAGGGGCAAGAGACCCAGTACTTC
CDR3: CASSLQGQETQYF

D: NA
V: TRBV7-2
J: TRBJ1-5
size: few
length: 14
DNA: TGTGCCAGCAGCCCACAGGTTAGCAATCAGCCCCAGCATTTT
CDR3: CASSPQVSNQPQHF

D: TRBD1
V: TRBV7-2
J: TRBJ2-7
size: NA
length: 17
DNA: TGTGCCAGCAGCTTAGTCCCTTCCGGGACAGGGGGCAACGAGCAGTACTTC
CDR3: CASSLVPSGTGGNEQYF

D: NA
V: TRBV5-1
J: TRBJ1-1
size: few
length: 13
DNA: TGCGCCAGCAGCTTTAAGGGAGGATTTGAAGCTTTCTTT
CDR3: CASSFKGGFEAFF

D: NA
V: TRBV30
J: TRBJ1-1
size: NA
length: 12
DNA: TGTGCCTGGACCTTGGGGCCCACTGAAGCTTTCTTT
CDR3: CAWTLGPTEAFF

D: TRBD2
V: TRBV6-6
J: TRBJ2-1
size: once
length: 15
DNA: TGTGCCAGCAGCCCCGGACTAGCGGGTGGGAATGAGCAGTTCTTC
CDR3: CASSPGLAGGNEQFF

D: NA
V: TRBV29-1
J: TRBJ2-1
size: NA
length: 12
DNA: TGCAGCGCGACAGGCTCCTACAATGAGCAGTTCTTC
CDR3: CSATGSYNEQFF

D: NA
V: TRBV6-1
J: TRBJ1-2
size: NA
length: 13
DNA: TGTGCCAGCAGTGCCCCCCCAGGGTATGGCTACACCTTC
CDR3: CASSAPPGYGYTF

D: NA
V: TRBV7-2
J: TRBJ1-2
size: few
length: 15
DNA: TGTGCCAGCAGCTTAGTCGGAGGGGAGGCTTATGGCTACACCTTC
CDR3: CASSLVGGEAYGYTF

D: TRBD1
V: TRBV5-1
J: TRBJ1-2
size: few
length: 14
DNA: TGCGCCAGCAGCTTGACGCAGGGGGACAATGGCTACACCTTC
CDR3: CASSLTQGDNGYTF

D: TRBD2
V: TRBV30
J: TRBJ2-7
size: few
length: 12
DNA: TGTGCCTGGAGTCACACGGGGGGTGAGCAGTACTTC
CDR3: CAWSHTGGEQYF

D: TRBD1
V: TRBV10-3
J: TRBJ2-2
size: NA
length: 16
DNA: TGTGCCATCCTAAGAGATGACAGGGCTAACACCGGGGAGCTGTTTTTT
CDR3: CAILRDDRANTGELFF

D: NA
V: TRBV5-1
J: TRBJ1-1
size: NA
length: 14
DNA: TGCGCCAGCAGCTTGAATCCCCCTGTCACTGAAGCTTTCTTT
CDR3: CASSLNPPVTEAFF

D: NA
V: TRBV7-3
J: TRBJ2-2
size: NA
length: 16
DNA: TGTGCCAGCAGCTTTCTCGGCGGGGCGAACACCGGGGAGCTGTTTTTT
CDR3: CASSFLGGANTGELFF

D: TRBD2
V: TRBV7-2
J: TRBJ2-5
size: NA
length: 14
DNA: TGTGCCAGCAGCCCGCGGGGGGCACGGGAGACCCAGTACTTC
CDR3: CASSPRGARETQYF

D: NA
V: TRBV30
J: TRBJ1-1
size: few
length: 15
DNA: TGTGCCTGGAGTGTACGGATGAGGGAGCACACTGAAGCTTTCTTT
CDR3: CAWSVRMREHTEAFF

D: TRBD1
V: TRBV5-6
J: TRBJ1-1
size: NA
length: 16
DNA: TGTGCCAGCAGCTTGTTGCCGGGACAGGGGGCGCGATACGTTTTCTTT
CDR3: CASSLLPGQGARYVFF

D: NA
V: TRBV5-4
J: TRBJ2-2
size: NA
length: 14
DNA: TGTGCCAGCAGCTATGACAGGAACACCGGGGAGCTGTTTTTT
CDR3: CASSYDRNTGELFF

D: NA
V: TRBV6-1
J: TRBJ2-5
size: NA
length: 13
DNA: TGTGCCAGCAGATGGGGAGTTTCGGAGACCCAGTACTTC
CDR3: CASRWGVSETQYF

D: TRBD1
V: TRBV5-1
J: TRBJ2-7
size: few
length: 18
DNA: TGCGCCAGCAGTTTGAACCCGGGGACAGGGATGGGCCGCTACGAGCAGTACTTC
CDR3: CASSLNPGTGMGRYEQYF

D: NA
V: TRBV7-7
J: TRBJ2-6
size: NA
length: 15
DNA: TGTGCCAGCAGCCCGGGAGATTCTGGGGCCAACGTCCTGACTTTC
CDR3: CASSPGDSGANVLTF

D: TRBD1
V: TRBV2
J: TRBJ1-1
size: NA
length: 17
DNA: TGTGCCAGCAAGGGACAGGGGGTTTCGAGGATGAACACTGAAGCTTTCTTT
CDR3: CASKGQGVSRMNTEAFF

D: TRBD2
V: TRBV27
J: TRBJ2-1
size: NA
length: 16
DNA: TGTGCCAGCAGTTCAAAGACTAGCGGGGGGTACAATGAGCAGTTCTTC
CDR3: CASSSKTSGGYNEQFF

D: NA
V: TRBV2
J: TRBJ1-3
size: NA
length: 17
DNA: TGTGCCAGCAGCTCATTGCTCCAGGGCAGCTCTGGAAACACCATATATTTT
CDR3: CASSSLLQGSSGNTIYF

D: NA
V: TRBV7-2
J: TRBJ1-2
size: NA
length: 13
DNA: TGTGCCAGCAGTTCGCGGGAGAACTATGGCTACACCTTC
CDR3: CASSSRENYGYTF

D: NA
V: TRBV6-1
J: TRBJ1-2
size: few
length: 14
DNA: TGTGCCAGCAGTTCCGGGACACTGCACGATGGCTACACCTTC
CDR3: CASSSGTLHDGYTF

D: NA
V: TRBV11-2
J: TRBJ1-1
size: NA
length: 15
DNA: TGTGCCAGCAGCTTAATGTGGGCCGACAACACTGAAGCTTTCTTT
CDR3: CASSLMWADNTEAFF

D: TRBD1
V: TRBV18
J: TRBJ1-1
size: NA
length: 14
DNA: TGTGCCAGCTCACCCAAAACAGGGGCAACTGAAGCTTTCTTT
CDR3: CASSPKTGATEAFF

D: NA
V: TRBV21-1
J: TRBJ1-5
size: NA
length: 14
DNA: TGTGCCAGCAGCTCCTGGGGGCGGTCCCAGCCCCAGCATTTT
CDR3: CASSSWGRSQPQHF

D: NA
V: TRBV20-1
J: TRBJ2-7
size: NA
length: 11
DNA: TGCAGTGCTACCCTTTTGTACGAGCAGTACTTC
CDR3: CSATLLYEQYF

D: TRBD1
V: TRBV5-1
J: TRBJ2-3
size: NA
length: 16
DNA: TGCGCCAGCAGCTTGACCGGGACAGGGGGGGCAGATACGCAGTATTTT
CDR3: CASSLTGTGGADTQYF

D: NA
V: TRBV29-1
J: TRBJ2-7
size: NA
length: 14
DNA: TGCAGCGTTGCCCGCCTCGGCAGGTCCTACGAGCAGTACTTC
CDR3: CSVARLGRSYEQYF

D: TRBD1
V: TRBV5-1
J: TRBJ1-2
size: NA
length: 18
DNA: TGCGCCAGCAGCATGGATCACGGGACAGGGATCGGAGAGTATGGCTACACCTTC
CDR3: CASSMDHGTGIGEYGYTF

D: TRBD1
V: TRBV7-9
J: TRBJ1-6
size: NA
length: 15
DNA: TGTTCCAGCAGCTTAACGGGGGACAGGGGTTCACCCCTCCACTTT
CDR3: CSSSLTGDRGSPLHF

D: TRBD1
V: TRBV13
J: TRBJ2-1
size: NA
length: 15
DNA: TGTGCCAGCAGCGATTGGACAGGGGGATCCAATGAGCAGTTCTTC
CDR3: CASSDWTGGSNEQFF

D: NA
V: TRBV4-3
J: TRBJ1-2
size: NA
length: 14
DNA: TGCGCCAGCAGCCCCTCCGATGGACTGAATGGCTACACCTTC
CDR3: CASSPSDGLNGYTF

D: NA
V: TRBV7-6
J: TRBJ2-7
size: NA
length: 14
DNA: TGTGCCAGCAGCTCCGAAGACATCTCCTACGAGCAGTACTTC
CDR3: CASSSEDISYEQYF

D: TRBD1
V: TRBV19
J: TRBJ1-1
size: once
length: 14
DNA: TGTGCCAGTAGTATCACACAGGGGTTGGCTGAAGCTTTCTTT
CDR3: CASSITQGLAEAFF

D: TRBD1
V: TRBV5-1
J: TRBJ2-7
size: NA
length: 15
DNA: TGCGCCAGCAGCTCATCCGGGACAGGGCTGAGAGAGCAGTACTTC
CDR3: CASSSSGTGLREQYF

D: TRBD2
V: TRBV6-5
J: TRBJ2-1
size: NA
length: 14
DNA: TGTGCCAGCAGCCCCACTAGCGTTTCCAATGAGCAGTTCTTC
CDR3: CASSPTSVSNEQFF

D: TRBD1
V: TRBV15
J: TRBJ1-1
size: once
length: 13
DNA: TGTGCCACCAGCAGAGATGGGACAGCTAAAGCTTTCTTT
CDR3: CATSRDGTAKAFF

D: TRBD1
V: TRBV9
J: TRBJ1-2
size: NA
length: 13
DNA: TGTGCCAGCAGTGGACAGGGGGCGGGCGGCTACACCTTC
CDR3: CASSGQGAGGYTF